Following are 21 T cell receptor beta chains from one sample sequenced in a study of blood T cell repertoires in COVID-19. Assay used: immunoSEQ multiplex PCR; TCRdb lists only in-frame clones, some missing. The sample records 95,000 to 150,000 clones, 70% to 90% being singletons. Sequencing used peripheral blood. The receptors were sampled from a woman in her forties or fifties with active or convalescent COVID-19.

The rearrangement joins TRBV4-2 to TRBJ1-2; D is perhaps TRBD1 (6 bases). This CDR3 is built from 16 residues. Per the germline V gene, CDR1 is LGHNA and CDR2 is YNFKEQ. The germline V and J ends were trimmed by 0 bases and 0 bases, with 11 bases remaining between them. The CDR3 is CASSQEGRGANYGYTF. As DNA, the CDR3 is TGTGCCAGCAGCCAAGAAGGCAGGGGTGCTAACTATGGCTACACCTTC.

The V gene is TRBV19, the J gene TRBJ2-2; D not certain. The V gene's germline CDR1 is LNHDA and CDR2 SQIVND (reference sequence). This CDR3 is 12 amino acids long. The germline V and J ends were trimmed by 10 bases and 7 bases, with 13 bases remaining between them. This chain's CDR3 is CATSYSLGELFF. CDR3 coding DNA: TGTGCCACCTCCTACAGCCTCGGGGAGCTGTTTTTT.

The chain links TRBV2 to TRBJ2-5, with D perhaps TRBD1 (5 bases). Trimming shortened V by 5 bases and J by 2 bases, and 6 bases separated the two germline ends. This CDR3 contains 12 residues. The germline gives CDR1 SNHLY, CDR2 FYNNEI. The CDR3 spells CASSRQQETQYF. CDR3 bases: TGTGCCAGCAGTCGACAGCAAGAGACCCAGTACTTC.

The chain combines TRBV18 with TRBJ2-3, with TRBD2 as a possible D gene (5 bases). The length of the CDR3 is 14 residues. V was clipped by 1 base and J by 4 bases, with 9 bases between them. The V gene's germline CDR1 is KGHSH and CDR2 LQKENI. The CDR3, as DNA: TGTGCCAGCTCACCACGGAGGTCCCCAGATACGCAGTATTTT. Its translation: CASSPRRSPDTQYF. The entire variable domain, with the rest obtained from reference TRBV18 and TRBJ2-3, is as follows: NAGVMQNPRHLVRRRGQEARLRCSPMKGHSHVYWYRQLPEEGLKFMVYLQKENIIDESGMPKERFSAEFPKEGPSILRIQQVVRGDSAAYFCASSPRRSPDTQYFGPGTRLTVL.

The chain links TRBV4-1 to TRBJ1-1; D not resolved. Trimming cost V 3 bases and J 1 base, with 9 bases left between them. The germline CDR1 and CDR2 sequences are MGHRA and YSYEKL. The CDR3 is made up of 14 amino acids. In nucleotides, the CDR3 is TGCGCCAGCAGCCAGCTAAGTGGGAACACTGAAGCTTTCTTT. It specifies CASSQLSGNTEAFF.

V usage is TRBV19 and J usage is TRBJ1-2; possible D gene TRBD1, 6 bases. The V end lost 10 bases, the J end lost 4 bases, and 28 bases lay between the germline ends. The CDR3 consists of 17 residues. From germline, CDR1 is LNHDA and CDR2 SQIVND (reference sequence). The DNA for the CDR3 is TGTGCCAAAGTAACCTACCGGGACACCTACCAGAGCTATGGCTACACCTTC. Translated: CAKVTYRDTYQSYGYTF.

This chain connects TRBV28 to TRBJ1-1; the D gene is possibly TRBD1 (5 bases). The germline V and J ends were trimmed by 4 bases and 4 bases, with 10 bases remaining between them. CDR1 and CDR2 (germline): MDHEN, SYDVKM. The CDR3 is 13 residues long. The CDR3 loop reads CASSSGGRTEAFF. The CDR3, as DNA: TGTGCCAGCAGTTCGGGGGGACGCACTGAAGCTTTCTTT.

The CDR3 spells CASSAGTGALLETQYF. In DNA, the CDR3 is TGTGCCAGCAGCGCCGGGACAGGGGCTTTGCTGGAGACCCAGTACTTC. The chain has TRBV5-8 and TRBJ2-5; TRBD1 agrees at 10 bases. V lost 4 bases and J lost 5; bases outside the gene matches: 11. Looked up from germline, CDR1 is SGHTS and CDR2 is YDEGEE. The CDR3 spans 16 residues.

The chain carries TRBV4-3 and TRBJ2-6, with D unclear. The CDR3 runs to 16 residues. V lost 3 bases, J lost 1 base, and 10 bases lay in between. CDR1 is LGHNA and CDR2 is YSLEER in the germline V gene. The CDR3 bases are TGCGCCAGCAGCCAGGAAATACAGTCTGGGGCCAACGTCCTGACTTTC. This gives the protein CASSQEIQSGANVLTF.

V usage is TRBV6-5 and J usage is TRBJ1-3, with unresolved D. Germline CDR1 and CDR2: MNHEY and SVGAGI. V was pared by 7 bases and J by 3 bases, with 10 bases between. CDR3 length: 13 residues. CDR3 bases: TGTGCCAGCAAGTACTTAAGTGGAAACACCATATATTTT. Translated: CASKYLSGNTIYF.

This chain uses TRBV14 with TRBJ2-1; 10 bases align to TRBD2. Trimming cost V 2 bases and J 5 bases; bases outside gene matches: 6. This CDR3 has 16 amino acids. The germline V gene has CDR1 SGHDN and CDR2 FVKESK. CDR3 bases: TGTGCCAGCAGCCAACAAGCGGGAGGGCCGAACAATGAGCAGTTCTTC. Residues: CASSQQAGGPNNEQFF. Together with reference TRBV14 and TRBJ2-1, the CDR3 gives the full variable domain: EAGVTQFPSHSVIEKGQTVTLRCDPISGHDNLYWYRRVMGKEIKFLLHFVKESKQDESGMPNNRFLAERTGGTYSTLKVQPAELEDSGVYFCASSQQAGGPNNEQFFGPGTRLTVL.

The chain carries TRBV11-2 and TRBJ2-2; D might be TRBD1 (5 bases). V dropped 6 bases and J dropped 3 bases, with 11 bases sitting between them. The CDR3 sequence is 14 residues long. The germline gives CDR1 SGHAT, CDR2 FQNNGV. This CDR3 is CASSKPRDTGELFF. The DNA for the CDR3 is TGTGCCAGCAGTAAACCCAGGGACACCGGGGAGCTGTTTTTT.

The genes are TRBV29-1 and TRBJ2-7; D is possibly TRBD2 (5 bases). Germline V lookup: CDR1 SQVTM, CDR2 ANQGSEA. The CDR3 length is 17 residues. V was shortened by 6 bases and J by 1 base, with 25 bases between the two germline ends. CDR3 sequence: CSVGGALDAKDSYEQYF. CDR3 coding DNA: TGCAGCGTAGGAGGTGCTCTGGATGCCAAAGATTCCTACGAGCAGTACTTC.

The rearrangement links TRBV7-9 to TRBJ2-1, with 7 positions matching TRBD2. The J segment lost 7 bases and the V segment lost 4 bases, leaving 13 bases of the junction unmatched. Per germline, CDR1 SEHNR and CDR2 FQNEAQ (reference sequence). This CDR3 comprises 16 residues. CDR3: CASSSPFWREINEQFF. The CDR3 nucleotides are TGTGCCAGCAGCTCCCCGTTTTGGCGGGAGATTAATGAGCAGTTCTTC.

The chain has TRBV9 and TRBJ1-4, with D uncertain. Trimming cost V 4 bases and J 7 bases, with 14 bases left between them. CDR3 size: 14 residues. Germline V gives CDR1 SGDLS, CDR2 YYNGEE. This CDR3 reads CASSIGLGGEKLFF. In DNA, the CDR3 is TGTGCCAGCAGCATCGGTTTGGGAGGTGAAAAACTGTTTTTT.

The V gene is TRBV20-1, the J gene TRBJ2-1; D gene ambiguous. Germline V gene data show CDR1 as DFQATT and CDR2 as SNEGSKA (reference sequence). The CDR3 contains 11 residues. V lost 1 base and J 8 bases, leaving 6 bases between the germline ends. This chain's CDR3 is CSARVVDEQFF. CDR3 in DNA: TGCAGTGCTAGAGTCGTCGATGAGCAGTTCTTC.

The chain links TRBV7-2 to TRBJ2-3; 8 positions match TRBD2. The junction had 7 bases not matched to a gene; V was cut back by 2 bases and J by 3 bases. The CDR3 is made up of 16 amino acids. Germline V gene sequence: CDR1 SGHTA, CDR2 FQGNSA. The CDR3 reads CASSLKSGGRTDTQYF. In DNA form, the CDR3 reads TGTGCCAGCAGCTTAAAGTCGGGGGGGCGTACAGATACGCAGTATTTT.

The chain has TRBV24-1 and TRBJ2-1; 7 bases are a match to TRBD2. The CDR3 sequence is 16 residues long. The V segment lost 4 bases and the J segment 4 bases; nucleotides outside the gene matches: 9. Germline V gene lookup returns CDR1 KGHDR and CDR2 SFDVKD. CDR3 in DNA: TGTGCCACCAGTGAAGCTAGCGGTGTGTCGTACAATGAGCAGTTCTTC. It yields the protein CATSEASGVSYNEQFF.

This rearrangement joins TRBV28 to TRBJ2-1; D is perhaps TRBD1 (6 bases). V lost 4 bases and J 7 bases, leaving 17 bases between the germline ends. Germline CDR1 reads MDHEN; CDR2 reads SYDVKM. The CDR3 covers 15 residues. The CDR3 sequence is CASSSEEGGLNEQFF. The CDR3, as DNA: TGTGCCAGCAGTTCCGAGGAAGGGGGTTTAAATGAGCAGTTCTTC.

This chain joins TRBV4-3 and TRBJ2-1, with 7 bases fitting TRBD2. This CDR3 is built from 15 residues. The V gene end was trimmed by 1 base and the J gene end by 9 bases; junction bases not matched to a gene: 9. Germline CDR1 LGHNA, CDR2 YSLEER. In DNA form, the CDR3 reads TGCGCCAGCAGCCAAGTAGAGCGGGAAAGGACTGAGCAGTTCTTC. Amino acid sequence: CASSQVERERTEQFF.

The CDR3 is CASSLRGQGWSEQYF. DNA of the CDR3: TGTGCCAGCAGCTTACGTGGACAGGGGTGGAGCGAGCAGTACTTC. The chain employs TRBV7-2 and TRBJ2-7; TRBD1 matches at 9 bases. Germline V gives CDR1 SGHTA, CDR2 FQGNSA. J gave up 6 bases and V 2 bases, and 8 bases lay outside the gene matches. The CDR3 covers 15 residues.